This T cell receptor beta chain was captured in a study of T cell repertoires in cytomegalovirus infection. TCRdb itself ran the reads through MiXCR, one entry per CDR3 protein. The sample includes approximately 990,000 distinct CDR3 sequences, around 30% seen only once; the top ten take over 12%. Germline assignment: CDR1 MNHEY and CDR2 SMNVEV (reference sequence). The CDR3 consists of 13 residues. The V and J ends lost 8 bases and 4 bases respectively, with 13 bases between them. In this sample, this clonotype turned up many times. The antigen is undetermined. The clonotype originates from a human donor in good health (CMV status not recorded). Some clones in this sample may be carry-over from other donors' samples. The rearrangement joins TRBV27 to TRBJ2-3; D is possibly TRBD2 (6 bases). Here the sequenced sample was cultured CD8+ T cells from PBMCs, taken from culture after CMV antigen stimulation. The CDR3 sequence is CASCRGVADTQYF. The CDR3 coding sequence is TGTGCCAGCTGCCGCGGGGTTGCAGATACGCAGTATTTT.